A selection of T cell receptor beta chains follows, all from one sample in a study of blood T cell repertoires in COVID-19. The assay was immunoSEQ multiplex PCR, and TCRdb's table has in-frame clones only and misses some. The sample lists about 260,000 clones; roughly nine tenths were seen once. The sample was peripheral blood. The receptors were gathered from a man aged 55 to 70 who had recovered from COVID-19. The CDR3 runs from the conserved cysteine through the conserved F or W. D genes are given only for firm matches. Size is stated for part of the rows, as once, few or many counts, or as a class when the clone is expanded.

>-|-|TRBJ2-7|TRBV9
CASWGGRARGEQYF
TGTGCCAGCTGGGGTGGCCGGGCGCGGGGCGAGCAGTACTTC
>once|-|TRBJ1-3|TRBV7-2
CASSSSVGAGNTIYF
TGTGCCAGCAGCTCCTCCGTAGGGGCTGGAAACACCATATATTTT
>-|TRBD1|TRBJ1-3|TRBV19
CAQGGAGNTIYF
TGTGCACAGGGGGGCGCTGGAAACACCATATATTTT
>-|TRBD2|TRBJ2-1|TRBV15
CATSRDVTSAWNEQFF
TGTGCCACCAGCAGAGACGTGACTAGCGCTTGGAATGAGCAGTTCTTC
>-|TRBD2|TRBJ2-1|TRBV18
CASSPLAGGNNEQFF
TGTGCCAGCTCACCCCTAGCGGGGGGAAACAATGAGCAGTTCTTC
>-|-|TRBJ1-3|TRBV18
CASSPQGGNTIYF
TGTGCCAGCTCACCCCAGGGAGGAAACACCATATATTTT
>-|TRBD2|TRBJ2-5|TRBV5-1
CASSLGRTSGAQETQYF
TGCGCCAGCAGCTTGGGTAGGACTAGCGGGGCTCAAGAGACCCAGTACTTC
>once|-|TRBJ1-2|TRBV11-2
CASSLGSGVDYGYTF
TGTGCCAGCAGCTTAGGTTCAGGGGTTGACTATGGCTACACCTTC
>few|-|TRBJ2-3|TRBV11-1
CASSSYSSPDTQYF
TGTGCCAGCAGCTCGTACAGCAGCCCAGATACGCAGTATTTT
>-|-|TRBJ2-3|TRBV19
CASQYNTGGSDTQYF
TGTGCCAGTCAGTATAATACGGGGGGCTCAGATACGCAGTATTTT
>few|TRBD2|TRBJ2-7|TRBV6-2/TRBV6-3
CASSYGGGARVEQYF
TGTGCCAGCAGTTACGGCGGGGGGGCCAGGGTCGAGCAGTACTTC
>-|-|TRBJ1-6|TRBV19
CASSRRAVKNSPLHF
TGTGCCAGTAGTAGGAGAGCAGTGAAAAATTCACCCCTCCACTTT
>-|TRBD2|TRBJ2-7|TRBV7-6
CASSLVGGGPYEQYF
TGTGCCAGCAGCTTAGTGGGCGGGGGGCCCTACGAGCAGTACTTC
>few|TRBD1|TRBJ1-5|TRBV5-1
CASSPDRGNQPQHF
TGCGCCAGCAGCCCAGACAGGGGAAATCAGCCCCAGCATTTT
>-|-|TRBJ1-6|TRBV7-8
CASSLVAGRSNSPLHF
TGTGCCAGCAGCTTAGTAGCGGGAAGGTCGAATTCACCCCTCCACTTT
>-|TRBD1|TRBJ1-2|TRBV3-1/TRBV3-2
CASSQDKDRGGDGYTF
TGTGCCAGCAGCCAAGATAAGGACAGGGGAGGCGATGGCTACACCTTC
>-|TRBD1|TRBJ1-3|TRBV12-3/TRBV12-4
CATYRGSGNTIYF
TGTGCCACCTACAGGGGTTCTGGAAACACCATATATTTT
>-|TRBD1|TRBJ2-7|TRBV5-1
CASSSYRGLDYEQYF
TGCGCCAGCAGCTCCTACAGGGGTTTGGACTACGAGCAGTACTTC
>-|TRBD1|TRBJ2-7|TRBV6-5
CASSSTGVPYEQYF
TGTGCCAGCAGTTCCACAGGGGTTCCCTACGAGCAGTACTTC
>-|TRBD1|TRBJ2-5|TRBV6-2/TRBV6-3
CASSVPGQRQETQYF
TGTGCCAGCAGCGTCCCGGGACAGAGACAAGAGACCCAGTACTTC
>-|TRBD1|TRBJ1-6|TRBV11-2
CASSFSGTGAVSPLHF
TGTGCCAGCAGTTTTTCAGGGACAGGGGCAGTTTCACCCCTCCACTTT
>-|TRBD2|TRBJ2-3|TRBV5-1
CASSPQRGSTDTQYF
TGCGCCAGCAGCCCCCAGCGGGGAAGCACAGATACGCAGTATTTT
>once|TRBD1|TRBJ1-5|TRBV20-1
CSASPVGQGGNQPQHF
TGCAGTGCTAGTCCAGTCGGACAGGGGGGAAATCAGCCCCAGCATTTT
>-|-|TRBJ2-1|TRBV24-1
CATSDARGYNEQFF
TGTGCCACCAGTGATGCCAGGGGTTACAATGAGCAGTTCTTC